The clone carrying this TCR beta chain was seen once. Its antigen remains unknown. The data were taken from a study of OX40 agonist ivuxolimab in advanced cancers. Study overall: Among those treated, three patients had partial responses, one with hepatocellular carcinoma and two with cutaneous melanoma.

TCRdb keeps only in-frame clones here, not all; method: immunoSEQ multiplex PCR. The data show tens of thousands of clones, 88% seen once. The study's findings and limits: In CD8+ T cells, expanded clones were on average more numerous than in CD4+.

The sequence was collected from an adult with an advanced solid tumor such as melanoma, head and neck, liver or kidney cancer. Specimen: CD4+ or CD8+ T cells sorted from blood, collected in a trial of the OX40 agonist ivuxolimab.

DNA for the CDR3: TGTGCCAGCAGCTTAGACCTCATAGCGGGAGGGCCCCAAGAGACCCAGTACTTC. The encoded protein is CASSLDLIAGGPQETQYF. The chain is built from TRBV11-3 and TRBJ2-5; 11 nucleotides line up with TRBD2. The junction had 7 bases not matched to a gene; V was cut back by 0 bases and J by 1 base. Germline loops: CDR1 SGHNT, CDR2 YENEEA. The CDR3 consists of 18 residues.